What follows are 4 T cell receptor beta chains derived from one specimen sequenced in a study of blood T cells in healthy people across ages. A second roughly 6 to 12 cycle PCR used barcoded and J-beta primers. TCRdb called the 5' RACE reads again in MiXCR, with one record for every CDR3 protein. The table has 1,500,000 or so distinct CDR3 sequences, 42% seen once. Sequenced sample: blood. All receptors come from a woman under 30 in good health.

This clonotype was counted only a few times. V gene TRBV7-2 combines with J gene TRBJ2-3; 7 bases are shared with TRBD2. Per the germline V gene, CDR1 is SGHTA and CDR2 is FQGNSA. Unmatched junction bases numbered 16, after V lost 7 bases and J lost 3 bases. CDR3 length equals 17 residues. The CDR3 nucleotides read TGTGCCAGCACTCTACGGCGGGGGAGCCCCGGGACAGATACGCAGTATTTT. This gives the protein CASTLRRGSPGTDTQYF.

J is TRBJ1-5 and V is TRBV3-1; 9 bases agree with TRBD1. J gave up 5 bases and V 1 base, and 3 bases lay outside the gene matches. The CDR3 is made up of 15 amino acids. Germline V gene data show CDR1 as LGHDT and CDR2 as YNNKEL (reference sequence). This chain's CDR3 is CASSQGNRGHQPQHF. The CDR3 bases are TGTGCCAGCAGCCAAGGTAACAGGGGGCATCAGCCCCAGCATTTT.

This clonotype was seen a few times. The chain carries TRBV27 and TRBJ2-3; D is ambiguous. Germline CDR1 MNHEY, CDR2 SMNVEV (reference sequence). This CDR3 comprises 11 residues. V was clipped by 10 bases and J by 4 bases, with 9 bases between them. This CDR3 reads CATPRSDTQYF. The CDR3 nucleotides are TGTGCCACCCCAAGGTCAGATACGCAGTATTTT.

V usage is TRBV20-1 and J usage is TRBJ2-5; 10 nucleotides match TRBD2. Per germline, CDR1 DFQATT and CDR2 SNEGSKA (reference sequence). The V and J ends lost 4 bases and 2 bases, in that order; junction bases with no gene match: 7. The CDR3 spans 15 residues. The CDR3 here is CSATPLAGLQETQYF. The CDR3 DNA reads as TGCAGTGCTACCCCACTAGCGGGATTACAAGAGACCCAGTACTTC.